This T cell receptor (beta chain) was documented in a study of read filtering for tumor transcriptome and immune sequencing. Study context: Per sample, TCR-region reads ranged about 4.05 to 11 million by IR-seq, roughly 75 to 1,400 by RNA-seq.

Regarding this clonotype: The antigen is undetermined.

Molecular barcoded adaptors covering alpha/delta and beta/gamma chains were used on roughly 400 ng RNA. TCRdb redid the calling of the reads with MiXCR, one entry per CDR3 protein. Found here are 100,000 to 150,000 distinct CDR3 sequences, over 10% of them singletons; the top ten hold more than 9.5%. V lost 9 bases to trimming and J lost 0 bases, with 11 bases between them. Germline V gives CDR1 ENHRY, CDR2 SYGVKD. CDR3 length equals 13 residues. General study results and limits: RNA-seq captured clonotypes less deeply and reliably than IR-seq.

The chain uses TRBV10-3 and TRBJ1-1; TRBD1 might be the D (5 bases). Sequenced sample: a population of CD138-negative cells sorted from bone marrow. The sequence was obtained from a donor aged 40 or older with multiple myeloma. Here the CDR3 reads CAIQTDMNTEAFF. Here the CDR3 DNA reads TGTGCCATACAGACAGACATGAACACTGAAGCTTTCTTT.